One sample yielded the 10 T cell receptor beta chains listed below, sequenced in a study of prognosis after radiotherapy for stage I lung cancer. With two-round multiplex PCR, TCR beta CDR3 sequences were amplified from genomic DNA. Amplification in first-round PCR relied on primers specific to each TRBV and TRBJ gene. Using its own MiXCR run on the multiplex PCR reads, TCRdb lists one record per CDR3 protein. The profile shows about 35,000 distinct CDR3 sequences, 25% to 40% of them singletons. The source was PBMCs, collected before or after stereotactic body radiation therapy (not recorded which). Receptors originate from a donor at least 50 years old with non-small cell lung cancer.

Notes on this clonotype: This is likely an artifact of a read error, given a far larger clone one base away. The chain has TRBV6-2 or TRBV6-3 and TRBJ2-3, with 14 nucleotides matching TRBD2. The CDR3 has 19 residues. With V trimmed by 5 bases and J by 7 bases, 17 bases remained unmatched. Germline CDR1 reads MNHEY; CDR2 reads SVGEGT. In DNA form, the CDR3 reads TGTGCCAGCAGTGAATCGCTCCCGACTAGCGGGGGGGCTTTGAATACGCAGTATTTT. Residues: CASSESLPTSGGALNTQYF.

This clonotype was counted ten times or more. The chain joins TRBV24-1 to TRBJ1-2; TRBD1 matches at 9 bases. The CDR3 contains 13 residues. The V gene's germline CDR1 is KGHDR and CDR2 SFDVKD. V lost 3 bases and J lost 6; bases outside the gene matches: 1. The CDR3 DNA reads as TGTGCCACCAGTGATGGGACAGGGAATGGCTACACCTTC. Protein: CATSDGTGNGYTF.

The sample holds many counts of this clonotype. J is TRBJ1-5 and V is TRBV7-9; 7 bases are a match to TRBD1. CDR3 length: 16 residues. The V and J ends lost 1 base and 3 bases, in that order; junction bases with no gene match: 6. Germline V gene data show CDR1 as SEHNR and CDR2 as FQNEAQ (reference sequence). The CDR3 coding sequence is TGTGCCAGCAGCTTAGGGACAGGCATTTCCAATCAGCCCCAGCATTTT. This sequence encodes CASSLGTGISNQPQHF.

This clonotype was picked up a small number of times. This chain links TRBV6-4 with TRBJ1-1; the D is unclear. Germline CDR1 MRHNA, CDR2 SNTAGT. The CDR3 loop spans 13 amino acids. Deletions cut 6 bases from V and 1 base from J, with 9 bases between. For the CDR3, the DNA is TGTGCCAGCAGCACAGAGTCGAACACTGAAGCTTTCTTT. It encodes CASSTESNTEAFF.

This clonotype was found many times. This chain uses TRBV7-9 with TRBJ2-5, with no clear D. Germline V gene sequence: CDR1 SEHNR, CDR2 FQNEAQ (reference sequence). The V gene lost 5 bases and the J gene lost 1 base, with 5 bases spanning the gap. This CDR3 is built from 12 residues. The CDR3 protein is CASSPSQETQYF. The CDR3 DNA sequence: TGTGCCAGCAGCCCGAGCCAAGAGACCCAGTACTTC. Based on the CDR3 plus reference TRBV7-9 and TRBJ2-5, the full variable domain is DTGVSQNPRHKITKRGQNVTFRCDPISEHNRLYWYRQTLGQGPEFLTYFQNEAQLEKSRLLSDRFSAERPKGSFSTLEIQRTEQGDSAMYLCASSPSQETQYFGPGTRLLVL.

V and J are TRBV7-2 and TRBJ1-2; 8 bases are a match to TRBD1. Germline V gene sequence: CDR1 SGHTA, CDR2 FQGNSA. The CDR3 sequence is 13 residues long. The V gene end was trimmed by 5 bases and the J gene end by 5 bases; junction bases not matched to a gene: 4. CDR3 protein: CASSPGGLYGYTF. CDR3 sequence (DNA): TGTGCCAGCAGCCCAGGGGGCCTTTATGGCTACACCTTC.

The table lists this clonotype with a few counts. Given a far larger clone just one base away, this is likely a sequencing read error. The gene calls are TRBV6-4 and TRBJ2-2; 7 bases fit TRBD2. Germline loops: CDR1 MRHNA, CDR2 SNTAGT. There are 14 residues in the CDR3. The CDR3 DNA reads TGTGCCAGCAGAGGACTAGTAAACACCGGGGAGCTGTCTTTT. This sequence encodes CASRGLVNTGELSF.

This clonotype has a count of ten or more. The V call is TRBV28, the J call TRBJ1-6; D may be TRBD1 (5 bases). The V end lost 6 bases, the J end lost 3 bases, and 15 bases lay between the germline ends. CDR3 length: 16 amino acids. The germline V gene encodes CDR1 MDHEN and CDR2 SYDVKM. CDR3 region: CASSTGLGRYNSPLHF. The DNA of the CDR3 is TGTGCCAGCAGCACAGGATTAGGTCGCTATAATTCACCCCTCCACTTT.

At least ten counts were recorded for this clonotype. The chain joins TRBV6-8 to TRBJ2-2; D is tentatively TRBD1 or TRBD2 (6 bases each). This CDR3 has 14 amino acids. The germline V gene encodes CDR1 MNHGY and CDR2 SAAAGT. Trimming stripped 6 bases from V and 5 bases from J, with 13 bases between. The CDR3 DNA follows: TGTGCCAGCAGGCCCGGGGGCCATACCGGGGAGCTGTTTTTT. Its translation: CASRPGGHTGELFF.

About this clonotype: A much larger clonotype is one base distant, so this may be a read error. The rearrangement links TRBV10-3 to TRBJ1-5; unclear D gene. In germline, CDR1 is ENHRY, CDR2 SYGVKD. This CDR3 region has 13 residues. V was clipped by 6 bases and J by 5 bases, with 11 bases between them. The CDR3 DNA follows: TGTGCCATCAGACCAGGAGGTTATCAGCCCCAGCATTTT. Encoded protein: CAIRPGGYQPQHF.